The 24 T cell receptor beta chains reported below all come from one sample, sequenced in a study of T cells in localized non-small cell lung cancer (dated by TCRdb to 2018 to 2021). Preparation of the library involved the immunoSEQ multiplex PCR assay. TCRdb mirrors the immuneACCESS table, restricted to in-frame sequences. Some clones are absent from its copies; in checked studies, under half trace to an unresolved V gene, and the reason for the others is unknown. Here the sample has about 24,000 clones; about 90% occur a single time. Of the sample, around 2.5% falls within the top ten clones. Source: peripheral blood, taken before any cancer treatment. These receptor sequences come from a woman aged 35 to 69 with stage I lung adenocarcinoma.

J is TRBJ2-7 and V is TRBV28, with D perhaps being TRBD1 or TRBD2 (5 bases each). The ends were cut back, 3 bases at V and 7 bases at J, with 13 bases in the middle. CDR1 is MDHEN and CDR2 is SYDVKM in the germline V gene. The CDR3 is 13 residues long. CDR3 sequence reads: CASSFGGSGEQYF. CDR3 nucleotide sequence: TGTGCCAGCAGTTTTGGGGGTTCTGGGGAGCAGTACTTC.

The chain couples TRBV6-1 to TRBJ1-2; D is ambiguous. CDR1 is MNHNS, CDR2 SASEGT, per germline. The CDR3 covers 15 residues. V lost 6 bases and J lost 0, with 14 bases in between. CDR3 protein: CASSAQLLANYGYTF. For the CDR3, the DNA is TGTGCCAGCAGCGCCCAGTTACTAGCTAACTATGGCTACACCTTC.

The rearrangement uses TRBV21-1 and TRBJ2-7; TRBD2, as called in the table, went unchecked against the DNA. TRBV21-1 is reported as a pseudogene. The CDR3 is 17 amino acids. CDR3 sequence: CASSKDGTSGGFDEQYF. CDR3 in DNA: TGTGCCAGCAGCAAAGACGGCACAAGCGGGGGGTTCGACGAGCAGTACTTC.

This chain links TRBV2 with TRBJ2-7, with 7 bases identical to TRBD1. V lost 6 bases to trimming and J lost 5 bases; unmatched junction nucleotides: 7. The CDR3 is made up of 13 amino acids. Germline CDR1 is SNHLY and CDR2 is FYNNEI. In DNA, the CDR3 is TGTGCCAGCAGGGAGACAGGGTACGACGAGCAGTACTTC. It specifies CASRETGYDEQYF.

The chain has TRBV10-3 and TRBJ2-7; 10 bases are shared with TRBD2. The CDR3 runs 16 residues. J gave up 0 bases and V 8 bases, and 10 bases lay outside the gene matches. From germline, CDR1 is ENHRY and CDR2 SYGVKD. The CDR3 DNA reads TGTGCCATCGGAGGTTCTAGCGGGAGTGTCTCCTACGAGCAGTACTTC. Translation: CAIGGSSGSVSYEQYF.

This chain links TRBV28 with TRBJ2-7; TRBD2 might be the D (5 bases). Trimming pared 1 base from V and 0 bases from J, leaving 13 bases between. The CDR3 contains 16 residues. Germline V lookup: CDR1 MDHEN, CDR2 SYDVKM. The CDR3 loop reads CASSLSDYLNSYEQYF. The CDR3 DNA reads as TGTGCCAGCAGTTTATCCGACTATTTAAACTCCTACGAGCAGTACTTC.

The genes are TRBV6-1 and TRBJ1-1; 9 bases line up with TRBD1. The V gene's germline CDR1 is MNHNS and CDR2 SASEGT. Trimming at V came to 8 bases and at J to 6 bases, leaving 10 bases not matched to a gene. The CDR3 consists of 14 residues. The CDR3, as DNA: TGTGCCAGCCGAACTCCCAACAGGGGGCCTGAAGCTTTCTTT. Residues: CASRTPNRGPEAFF.

The rearrangement links TRBV28 to TRBJ2-5; D might be TRBD1 (7 bases). V dropped 5 bases and J dropped 4 bases, with 20 bases sitting between them. The CDR3 runs to 16 residues. Germline CDR1 and CDR2: MDHEN and SYDVKM. The CDR3 loop is CASSGPQGEVGETQYF. The CDR3 DNA reads as TGTGCCAGCAGTGGCCCGCAGGGGGAGGTTGGAGAGACCCAGTACTTC.

This rearrangement joins TRBV27 to TRBJ2-6, with unresolved D. Trimming took 3 bases from V and 0 from J, leaving 3 bases between them. The germline V gene encodes CDR1 MNHEY and CDR2 SMNVEV (reference sequence). This CDR3 is built from 14 residues. CDR3 bases: TGTGCCAGCAGTTTCATCTCTGGGGCCAACGTCCTGACTTTC. Protein product: CASSFISGANVLTF.

This chain connects TRBV18 to TRBJ1-3; TRBD1 matches at 9 bases. The CDR3 is 16 amino acids. V shed 6 bases and J 0 bases; nucleotides not matched to a gene: 6. Germline CDR1 and CDR2: KGHSH and LQKENI. The CDR3, as DNA: TGTGCCAGCTCGCCGACAGGGGGACCCTCTGGAAACACCATATATTTT. This encodes CASSPTGGPSGNTIYF.

As for this clone: The junction departs from the called germline gene at one end, perhaps through a read error. The V and J genes are TRBV10-1 and TRBJ2-1; D gene unclear. This CDR3 has 10 residues. Per the germline V gene, CDR1 is WNHNN and CDR2 is SYGVQD (reference sequence). The CDR3, as DNA: TGCGCCAGCCCGTCATCCGGGTGCCTCTTC. This sequence encodes CASPSSGCLF.

This clone was counted once. V is TRBV12-5 and J is TRBJ2-3; 7 bases line up with TRBD1. The CDR3 consists of 13 residues. V trimming: 4 bases; J trimming: 6 bases; junction bases outside the gene matches: 4. Germline-derived CDR1 and CDR2 are LGHNT and FRNRAP. The DNA for the CDR3 is TGTGCTAGTGGTTCAACGACAGGGGATACGCAGTATTTT. Translation: CASGSTTGDTQYF.

The rearrangement links TRBV4-1 to TRBJ2-4; D is unresolved. Germline V gene lookup returns CDR1 MGHRA and CDR2 YSYEKL. The CDR3 is 17 amino acids. V was clipped by 4 bases and J by 0 bases, with 16 bases between them. The CDR3 coding sequence is TGCGCCAGCAGCCCCTCGGCTTCCGAGATAGCCAAAAACATTCAGTACTTC. Protein product: CASSPSASEIAKNIQYF.

The J gene is TRBJ2-7, the V gene TRBV10-3, with D tentatively TRBD1 (5 bases). Looked up from germline, CDR1 is ENHRY and CDR2 is SYGVKD. Trimming pared 10 bases from V and 5 bases from J, leaving 18 bases between. The CDR3 runs 13 residues. The CDR3 loop is CASGAPARNEQYF. The CDR3 DNA is TGTGCCAGTGGGGCACCGGCGAGGAACGAGCAGTACTTC.

This chain uses TRBV2 with TRBJ2-6; 8 bases match TRBD1. Trimming took 8 bases from V and 2 from J; bases not matched to a gene: 11. The CDR3 is 17 residues long. Germline assignment: CDR1 SNHLY and CDR2 FYNNEI. This chain's CDR3 is CASGSAGGKTGANVLTF. CDR3 DNA: TGTGCCAGCGGCTCGGCAGGGGGCAAGACTGGGGCCAACGTCCTGACTTTC. The variable domain in full, with the rest retrieved from reference TRBV2 and TRBJ2-6, is EPEVTQTPSHQVTQMGQEVILRCVPISNHLYFYWYRQILGQKVEFLVSFYNNEISEKSEIFDDQFSVERPDGSNFTLKIRSTKLEDSAMYFCASGSAGGKTGANVLTFGAGSRLTVL.

The rearrangement joins TRBV7-2 to TRBJ2-7; the D is unclear. Trimming stripped 4 bases from V and 0 bases from J, with 10 bases between. CDR1 is SGHTA, CDR2 FQGNSA, per germline. The CDR3 has 14 residues. The CDR3 region is CASSSYPSSYEQYF. CDR3 in DNA: TGTGCCAGCAGCTCTTACCCGAGCTCCTACGAGCAGTACTTC.

The chain joins TRBV5-1 to TRBJ2-3, with TRBD2 matching over 7 bases. The V segment lost 3 bases and the J segment 2 bases; nucleotides outside the gene matches: 6. This CDR3 has 15 amino acids. Germline CDR1 is SGHRS and CDR2 is YFSETQ. The CDR3 sequence: CASSSLSGPTDTQYF. CDR3 DNA: TGCGCCAGCAGCTCCCTTAGCGGGCCCACAGATACGCAGTATTTT.

V and J are TRBV29-1 and TRBJ2-6; a weak D match, TRBD1 (6 bases). This CDR3 has 14 residues. CDR1 is SQVTM and CDR2 is ANQGSEA in the germline V gene. V dropped 6 bases and J dropped 4 bases, with 13 bases sitting between them. CDR3 residues: CSVKQGTGANVLTF. The CDR3 DNA is TGCAGCGTCAAACAGGGCACGGGGGCCAACGTCCTGACTTTC. The full variable domain, its missing parts supplied by reference TRBV29-1 and TRBJ2-6, is SAVISQKPSRDICQRGTSLTIQCQVDSQVTMMFWYRQQPGQSLTLIATANQGSEATYESGFVIDKFPISRPNLTFSTLTVSNMSPEDSSIYLCSVKQGTGANVLTFGAGSRLTVL.

This sequence joins TRBV5-1 and TRBJ1-4, with TRBD1 as a possible D gene (5 bases). The CDR3 has 16 residues. Looked up from germline, CDR1 is SGHRS and CDR2 is YFSETQ. V was clipped by 4 bases and J by 4 bases, with 17 bases between them. The CDR3 spells CASSLFGGGDNEKLFF. The CDR3 DNA reads TGCGCCAGCAGCCTGTTCGGTGGGGGGGATAATGAAAAACTGTTTTTT. The full variable domain, completed using reference TRBV5-1 and TRBJ1-4, is KAGVTQTPRYLIKTRGQQVTLSCSPISGHRSVSWYQQTPGQGLQFLFEYFSETQRNKGNFPGRFSGRQFSNSRSEMNVSTLELGDSALYLCASSLFGGGDNEKLFFGSGTQLSVL.

The chain links TRBV9 to TRBJ1-3; no clear D gene. CDR3 length: 15 amino acids. Germline CDR1 and CDR2: SGDLS and YYNGEE. Trimming shortened V by 0 bases and J by 0 bases, and 7 bases separated the two germline ends. This CDR3 is CASSVGGLSGNTIYF. Here the CDR3 DNA reads TGTGCCAGCAGCGTAGGTGGCCTCTCTGGAAACACCATATATTTT. The full variable domain, its missing parts supplied by reference TRBV9 and TRBJ1-3, is DSGVTQTPKHLITATGQRVTLRCSPRSGDLSVYWYQQSLDQGLQFLIQYYNGEERAKGNILERFSAQQFPDLHSELNLSSLELGDSALYFCASSVGGLSGNTIYFGEGSWLTVV.

The chain carries TRBV15 and TRBJ1-3; no definite D call. V lost 0 bases, J lost 0 bases, and 6 bases lay in between. This CDR3 is built from 15 residues. Germline V gene sequence: CDR1 LNHNV, CDR2 YYDKDF (reference sequence). The DNA for the CDR3 is TGTGCCACCAGCAGAGATGGAAACTCTGGAAACACCATATATTTT. Its protein product is CATSRDGNSGNTIYF.

This clone was counted a few times. The chain carries TRBV27 and TRBJ1-1; D unresolved. This CDR3 has 13 amino acids. From germline, CDR1 is MNHEY and CDR2 SMNVEV (reference sequence). The V end was cut by 1 base, the J end by 2 bases, with 5 bases between. The CDR3, as DNA: TGTGCCAGCAGTTTATTCCGTAACACTGAAGCTTTCTTT. Translation gives CASSLFRNTEAFF.

The chain couples TRBV7-1 to TRBJ2-6, with D maybe TRBD1 (5 bases). TRBV7-1 is given ORF status, its function remaining uncertain. The CDR3 is 18 amino acids. V lost 5 bases and J lost 5, with 22 bases in between. The CDR3 here is CASSDCAHGQSRANVLTF. CDR3 nucleotides: TGTGCCAGCAGCGATTGCGCTCACGGACAAAGTCGGGCCAACGTCCTGACTTTC.

The chain has TRBV28 and TRBJ2-7, with D perhaps being TRBD1 or TRBD2 (5 bases each). V gave up 4 bases and J gave up 6 bases, with 19 bases separating them. CDR3 length equals 15 residues. Per the germline V gene, CDR1 is MDHEN and CDR2 is SYDVKM. The CDR3 is CASSSPHIGTSEQYF. The DNA of the CDR3 is TGTGCCAGCAGTTCCCCTCACATTGGGACCTCCGAGCAGTACTTC.